This T cell receptor (beta chain) comes out of a study of CD8 T cells in Susac syndrome. Random hexamers served to reverse transcribe roughly 0.5 to 1 ug RNA. TCRdb reprocessed the immunoSEQ multiplex PCR reads via MiXCR and lists one record per CDR3 protein. The table shows about 52,000 distinct CDR3 sequences, with 93% occurring only once. The receptor comes from a human donor with multiple sclerosis. Sequencing input: CD8+ T cells from PBMCs.

The chain's CDR3 is CASSVQGLSNQPQHF. DNA of the CDR3: TGTGCCAGCAGTGTCCAGGGTCTCTCGAATCAGCCCCAGCATTTT. The chain links TRBV6-5 to TRBJ1-5; D may be TRBD1 (5 bases). The V and J ends lost 5 bases and 4 bases respectively, with 15 bases between them. Germline CDR1 is MNHEY and CDR2 is SVGAGI. This CDR3 spans 15 amino acids.